The sequence of this TCR beta chain was determined in a study of blood T cell repertoires in COVID-19. CDR3 size: 13 residues. Germline loops: CDR1 LNHDA, CDR2 SQIVND (reference sequence). V dropped 3 bases and J dropped 5 bases, with 10 bases sitting between them. Libraries were prepared by immunoSEQ multiplex PCR; TCRdb keeps only in-frame clonotypes and omits some of them. Of about 340,000 clones listed, 80% to 90% are singletons. Each participant's cohort was designated according to participant-reported clinical history. This TCR was sampled from a woman between 40 and 50 years old with acute COVID-19. The sample taken for sequencing was PBMCs or T cells enriched from blood (not recorded which). V usage is TRBV19 and J usage is TRBJ1-1; possibly TRBD1 for D (6 bases). The CDR3 DNA sequence: TGTGCCAGTAGTATGGGCAGGGGTACTGAAGCTTTCTTT. This gives the protein CASSMGRGTEAFF.